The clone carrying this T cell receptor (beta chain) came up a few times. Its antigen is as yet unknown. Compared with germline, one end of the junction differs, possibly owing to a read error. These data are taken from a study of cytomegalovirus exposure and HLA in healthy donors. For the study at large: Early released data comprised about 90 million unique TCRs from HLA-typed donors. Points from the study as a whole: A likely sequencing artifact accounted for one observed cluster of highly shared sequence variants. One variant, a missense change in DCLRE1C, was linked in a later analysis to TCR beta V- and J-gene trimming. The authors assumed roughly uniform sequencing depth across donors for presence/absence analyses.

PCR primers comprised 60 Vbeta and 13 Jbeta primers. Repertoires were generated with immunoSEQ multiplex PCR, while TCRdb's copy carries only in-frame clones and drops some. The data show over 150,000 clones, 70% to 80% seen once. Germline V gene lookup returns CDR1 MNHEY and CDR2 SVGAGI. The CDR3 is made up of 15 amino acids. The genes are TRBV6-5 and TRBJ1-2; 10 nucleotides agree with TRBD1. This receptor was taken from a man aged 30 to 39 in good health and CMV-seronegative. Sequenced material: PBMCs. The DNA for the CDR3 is TGTGCCAGCAGTATCTCGGGACAGGGGAACTATGGCTACCCCTTC. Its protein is CASSISGQGNYGYPF.